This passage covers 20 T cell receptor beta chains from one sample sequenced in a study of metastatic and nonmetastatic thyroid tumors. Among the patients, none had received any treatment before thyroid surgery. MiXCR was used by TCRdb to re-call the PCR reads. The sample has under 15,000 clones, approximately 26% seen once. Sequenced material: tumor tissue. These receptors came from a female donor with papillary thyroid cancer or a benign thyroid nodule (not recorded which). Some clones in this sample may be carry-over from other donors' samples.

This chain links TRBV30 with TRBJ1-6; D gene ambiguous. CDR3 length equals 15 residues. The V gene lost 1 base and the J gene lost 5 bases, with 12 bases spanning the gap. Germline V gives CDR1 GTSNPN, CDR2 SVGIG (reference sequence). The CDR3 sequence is CAWSARTGHNSPLHF. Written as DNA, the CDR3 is TGTGCCTGGAGTGCTAGGACTGGGCATAATTCACCCCTCCACTTT.

This CDR3 reads CASIPRRDSSYNEQFF. The CDR3 DNA reads TGTGCCAGCATCCCCCGAAGGGACAGCTCCTACAATGAGCAGTTCTTC. The chain is built from TRBV27 and TRBJ2-1; 7 nucleotides line up with TRBD1. V lost 7 bases, J lost 0 bases, and 9 bases stayed unmatched. Per germline, CDR1 MNHEY and CDR2 SMNVEV (reference sequence). The CDR3 has 16 amino acids.

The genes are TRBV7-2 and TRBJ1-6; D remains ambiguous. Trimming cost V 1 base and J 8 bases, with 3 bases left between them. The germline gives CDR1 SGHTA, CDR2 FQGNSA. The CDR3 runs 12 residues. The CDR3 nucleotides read TGTGCCAGCAGCTTAGGGTATTCACCCCTCCACTTT. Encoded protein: CASSLGYSPLHF.

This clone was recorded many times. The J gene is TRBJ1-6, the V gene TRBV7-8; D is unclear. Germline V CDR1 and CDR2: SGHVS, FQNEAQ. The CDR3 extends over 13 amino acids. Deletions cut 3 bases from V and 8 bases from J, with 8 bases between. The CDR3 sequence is CASSFSLYSPLHF. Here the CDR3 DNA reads TGTGCCAGCAGCTTCTCTCTTTATTCACCCCTCCACTTT.

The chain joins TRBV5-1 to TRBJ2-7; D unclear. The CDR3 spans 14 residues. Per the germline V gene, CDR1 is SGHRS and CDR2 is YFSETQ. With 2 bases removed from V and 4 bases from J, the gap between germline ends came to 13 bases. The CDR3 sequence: CASSLVRSRYEQYF. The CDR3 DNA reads TGCGCCAGCAGCTTAGTTAGGTCGCGGTACGAGCAGTACTTC.

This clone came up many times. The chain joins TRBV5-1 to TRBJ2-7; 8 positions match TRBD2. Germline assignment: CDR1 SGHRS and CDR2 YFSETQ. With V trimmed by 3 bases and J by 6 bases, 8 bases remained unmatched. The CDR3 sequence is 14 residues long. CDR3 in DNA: TGCGCCAGCAGCTCTCTAGCGGGCGAGGGCGAGCAGTACTTC. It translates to CASSSLAGEGEQYF.

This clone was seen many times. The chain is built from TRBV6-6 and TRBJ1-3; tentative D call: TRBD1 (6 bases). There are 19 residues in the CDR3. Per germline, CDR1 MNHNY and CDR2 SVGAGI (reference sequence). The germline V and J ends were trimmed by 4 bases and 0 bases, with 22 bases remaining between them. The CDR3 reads CASSSIKGVLWYSGNTIYF. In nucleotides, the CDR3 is TGTGCCAGCAGTTCCATCAAGGGGGTCCTGTGGTACTCTGGAAACACCATATATTTT.

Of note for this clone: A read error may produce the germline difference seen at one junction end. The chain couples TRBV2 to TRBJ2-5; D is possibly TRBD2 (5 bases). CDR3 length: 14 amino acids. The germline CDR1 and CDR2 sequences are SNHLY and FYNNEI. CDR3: CASSGRDPQGTQYF. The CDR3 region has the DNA TGTGCCAGCAGTGGCCGGGATCCACAAGGGACCCAGTACTTC. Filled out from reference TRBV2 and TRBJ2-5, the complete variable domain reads EPEVTQTPSHQVTQMGQEVILRCVPISNHLYFYWYRQILGQKVEFLVSFYNNEISEKSEIFDDQFSVERPDGSNFTLKIRSTKLEDSAMYFCASSGRDPQGTQYFGPGTRLLVL.

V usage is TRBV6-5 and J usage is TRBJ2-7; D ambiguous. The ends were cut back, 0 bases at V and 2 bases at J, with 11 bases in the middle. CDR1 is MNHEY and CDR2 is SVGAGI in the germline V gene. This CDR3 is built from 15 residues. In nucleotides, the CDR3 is TGTGCCAGCAGTTACTCAGCCGGTTCCGCCTACGAGCAGTACTTC. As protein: CASSYSAGSAYEQYF.

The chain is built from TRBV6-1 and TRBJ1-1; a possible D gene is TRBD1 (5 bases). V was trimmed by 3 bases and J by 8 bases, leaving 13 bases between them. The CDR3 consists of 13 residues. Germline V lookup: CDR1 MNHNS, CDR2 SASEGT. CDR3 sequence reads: CASSDGRGHEAFF. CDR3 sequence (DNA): TGTGCCAGCAGTGATGGAAGGGGTCACGAAGCTTTCTTT.

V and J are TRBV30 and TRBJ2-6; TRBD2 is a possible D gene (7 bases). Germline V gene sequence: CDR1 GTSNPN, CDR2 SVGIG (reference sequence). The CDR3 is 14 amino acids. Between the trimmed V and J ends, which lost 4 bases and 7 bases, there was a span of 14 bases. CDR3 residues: CAWMGGGGANVLTF. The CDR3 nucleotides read TGTGCCTGGATGGGGGGAGGGGGAGCCAACGTCCTGACTTTC.

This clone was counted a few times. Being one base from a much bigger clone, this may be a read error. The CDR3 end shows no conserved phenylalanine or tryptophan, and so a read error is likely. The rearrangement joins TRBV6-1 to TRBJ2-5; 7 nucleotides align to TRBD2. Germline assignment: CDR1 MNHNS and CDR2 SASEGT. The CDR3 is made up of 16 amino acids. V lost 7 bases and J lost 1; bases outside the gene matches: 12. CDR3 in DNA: TGTGCCAGCATTGAGTCTAGCGGTTTCTCCCAAGAGACCCAGTACATC. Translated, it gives CASIESSGFSQETQYI.

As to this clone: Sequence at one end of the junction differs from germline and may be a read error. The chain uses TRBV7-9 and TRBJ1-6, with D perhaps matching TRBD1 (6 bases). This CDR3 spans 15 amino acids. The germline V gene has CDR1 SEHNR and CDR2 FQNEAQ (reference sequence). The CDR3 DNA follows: TGTGCCATCAGCTTAGGGGGGTCAGAAAATTCACCCCTCCACTTT. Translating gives CAISLGGSENSPLHF.

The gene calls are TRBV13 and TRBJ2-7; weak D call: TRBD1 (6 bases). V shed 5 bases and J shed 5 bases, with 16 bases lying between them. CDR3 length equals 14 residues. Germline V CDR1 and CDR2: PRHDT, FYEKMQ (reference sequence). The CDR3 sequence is CASSQNTGFHEQYF. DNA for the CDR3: TGTGCCAGCAGCCAAAACACAGGGTTCCACGAGCAGTACTTC.

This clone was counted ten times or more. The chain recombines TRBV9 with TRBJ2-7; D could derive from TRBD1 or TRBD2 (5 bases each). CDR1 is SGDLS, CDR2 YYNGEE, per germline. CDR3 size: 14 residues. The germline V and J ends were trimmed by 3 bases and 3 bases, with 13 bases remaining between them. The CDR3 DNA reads TGTGCCAGCAGCGAGGGACCCCTCGGCTACGAGCAGTACTTC. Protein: CASSEGPLGYEQYF.

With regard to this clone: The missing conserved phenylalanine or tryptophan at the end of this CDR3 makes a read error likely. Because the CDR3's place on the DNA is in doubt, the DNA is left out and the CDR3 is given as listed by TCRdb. The chain's CDR3 is CASSYRVVNTVYS. The J gene is TRBJ1-3, the V gene TRBV6-6. The CDR3 is 13 amino acids in total, end residues counted. Germline CDR1 reads MNHNY; CDR2 reads SVGAGI (reference sequence).

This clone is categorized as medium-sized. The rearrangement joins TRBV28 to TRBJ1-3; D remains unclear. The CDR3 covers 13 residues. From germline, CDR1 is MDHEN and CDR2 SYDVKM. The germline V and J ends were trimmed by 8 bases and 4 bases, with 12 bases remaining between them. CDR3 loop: CASLLGRGNTIYF. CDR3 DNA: TGTGCCAGCTTGCTGGGCAGAGGAAACACCATATATTTT.

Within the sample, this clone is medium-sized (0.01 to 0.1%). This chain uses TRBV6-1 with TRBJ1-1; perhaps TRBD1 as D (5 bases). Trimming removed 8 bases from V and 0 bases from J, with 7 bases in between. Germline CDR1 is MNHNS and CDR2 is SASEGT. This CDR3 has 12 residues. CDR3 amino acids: CASGGLNTEAFF. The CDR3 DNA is TGTGCCAGCGGGGGACTGAACACTGAAGCTTTCTTT.

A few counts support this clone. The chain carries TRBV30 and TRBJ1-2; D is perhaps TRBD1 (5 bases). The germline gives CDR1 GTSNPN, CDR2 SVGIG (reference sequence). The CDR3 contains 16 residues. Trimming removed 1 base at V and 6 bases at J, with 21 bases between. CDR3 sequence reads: CAWSALGDPHANGYTF. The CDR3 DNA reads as TGTGCCTGGAGTGCCCTCGGGGACCCGCACGCGAATGGCTACACCTTC.

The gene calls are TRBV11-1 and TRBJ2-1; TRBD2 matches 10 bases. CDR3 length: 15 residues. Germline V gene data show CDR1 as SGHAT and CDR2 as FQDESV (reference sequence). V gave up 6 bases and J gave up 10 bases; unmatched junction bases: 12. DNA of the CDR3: TGTGCCAGCAGTATCTCTAGCGGGGGCATTTCAGAGCAGTTCTTC. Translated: CASSISSGGISEQFF.